The 14 T cell receptor beta chains in this list originate from one sample, sequenced in a study of blood T cell repertoires in COVID-19. Method: immunoSEQ multiplex PCR; TCRdb's copy keeps in-frame clones and lacks some. The sample lists 270,000 or so clones, 86% occurring once. Sequencing was performed on PBMCs or T cells enriched from blood (not recorded which). Receptor source: a woman under 30 who had recovered from COVID-19.

This chain links TRBV5-1 with TRBJ2-3, with 11 bases identical to TRBD2. This CDR3 is built from 16 residues. Germline CDR1 reads SGHRS; CDR2 reads YFSETQ. With 4 bases clipped from V and 2 bases from J, the junction kept 6 bases outside the gene matches. CDR3 coding DNA: TGCGCCAGCAGCCCACTGACTAGCGGGGACACAGATACGCAGTATTTT. This translates into CASSPLTSGDTDTQYF.

This sequence joins TRBV10-1 and TRBJ1-4; D uncertain. The CDR3 length is 14 residues. V lost 1 base and J lost 5, with 8 bases in between. Germline V CDR1 and CDR2: WNHNN, SYGVQD (reference sequence). CDR3 region: CASSEWPNNEKLFF. The CDR3 DNA follows: TGCGCCAGCAGTGAGTGGCCGAACAATGAAAAACTGTTTTTT.

V usage is TRBV7-6 and J usage is TRBJ2-2; TRBD2 aligns across 10 bases. Germline-derived CDR1 and CDR2 are SGHVS and FNYEAQ. J gave up 9 bases and V 3 bases, and 7 bases lay outside the gene matches. There are 15 residues in the CDR3. CDR3 residues: CASSFGLAGDRELFF. The CDR3 bases are TGTGCCAGCAGCTTCGGGCTAGCGGGGGATCGGGAGCTGTTTTTT.

The chain couples TRBV5-1 to TRBJ2-3; D is undetermined. The length of the CDR3 is 15 residues. Trimming shortened V by 4 bases and J by 5 bases, and 17 bases separated the two germline ends. CDR1 is SGHRS and CDR2 is YFSETQ in the germline V gene. CDR3 amino acids: CASSPVASLGDTQYF. CDR3 bases: TGCGCCAGCAGCCCCGTTGCTAGTCTGGGAGATACGCAGTATTTT.

The table lists this clone with a count of one. The J gene is TRBJ2-2, the V gene TRBV6-2 or TRBV6-3, with 7 bases matching TRBD1. The germline V gene has CDR1 MNHEY and CDR2 SVGEGT. V dropped 4 bases and J dropped 0; count of bases not matched to a gene: 8. This CDR3 is built from 17 residues. The DNA of the CDR3 is TGTGCCAGCAGTTCTAACAGGGGTAATTCGAACACCGGGGAGCTGTTTTTT. Protein: CASSSNRGNSNTGELFF.

In this sample, this clone is medium-sized. This chain links TRBV4-1 with TRBJ2-7, with 7 bases identical to TRBD1. J gave up 5 bases and V 3 bases, and 10 bases lay outside the gene matches. Per germline, CDR1 MGHRA and CDR2 YSYEKL. This CDR3 spans 15 amino acids. The CDR3 DNA is TGCGCCAGCAGCCAGACGACAGGGTCGTTCAACGAGCAGTACTTC. Encoded protein: CASSQTTGSFNEQYF.

CDR3 nucleotides: TGTGCCAGCAGTGATGGACACCCACCACGGGGCTACACCTTC. It is translated as CASSDGHPPRGYTF. The J gene is TRBJ1-2, the V gene TRBV6-1; possibly TRBD1 for D (5 bases). This CDR3 has 14 residues. Trimming removed 3 bases at V and 8 bases at J, with 16 bases between. The germline gives CDR1 MNHNS, CDR2 SASEGT.

The CDR3 nucleotides read TGTGCCATCACTGCGGGGGGCTGGGGTAACTATGGCTACACCTTC. It specifies CAITAGGWGNYGYTF. The chain carries TRBV10-3 and TRBJ1-2, with D possibly matching TRBD1 (6 bases). Germline V lookup: CDR1 ENHRY, CDR2 SYGVKD. The germline V and J ends were trimmed by 7 bases and 1 base, with 16 bases remaining between them. The CDR3 consists of 15 residues.

The CDR3 loop reads CASSPTGSYGYTF. The CDR3 nucleotides read TGTGCCAGCAGTCCGACAGGGAGCTATGGCTACACCTTC. The gene calls are TRBV27 and TRBJ1-2, with 7 bases lining up with TRBD1. The CDR3 extends over 13 amino acids. Germline CDR1 MNHEY, CDR2 SMNVEV (reference sequence). J was trimmed by 4 bases and V by 5 bases; bases with no gene match: 4.

The V gene is TRBV9, the J gene TRBJ2-7, with 7 bases matching TRBD2. V trimming: 1 base; J trimming: 3 bases; junction bases outside the gene matches: 4. The CDR3 extends over 14 amino acids. CDR1 is SGDLS, CDR2 YYNGEE, per germline. CDR3 region: CASSVSAGSYEQYF. CDR3 nucleotides: TGTGCCAGCAGCGTATCAGCGGGAAGCTACGAGCAGTACTTC.

This rearrangement joins TRBV27 to TRBJ2-1, with 11 bases identical to TRBD2. This CDR3 has 17 amino acids. Germline V gene sequence: CDR1 MNHEY, CDR2 SMNVEV (reference sequence). J lost 4 bases, V lost 5 bases, and 10 bases had no gene match. CDR3: CASSPRSGTSGYNEQFF. For the CDR3, the DNA is TGTGCCAGCAGTCCAAGATCCGGGACTAGCGGATACAATGAGCAGTTCTTC.

The V call is TRBV11-2, the J call TRBJ2-7; 7 positions agree with TRBD1. Germline CDR1 and CDR2: SGHAT and FQNNGV. The junction had 13 bases not matched to a gene; V was cut back by 1 base and J by 4 bases. The CDR3 sequence is 17 residues long. The CDR3 sequence: CASSLVRGPRGRYEQYF. CDR3 sequence (DNA): TGTGCCAGCAGCTTAGTAAGGGGGCCTAGGGGTAGGTACGAGCAGTACTTC.

The CDR3 coding sequence is TGCGCCAGCAGCCAAGAGAGTAGGGGGTGGGACACCGGGGAGCTGTTTTTT. This codes for CASSQESRGWDTGELFF. The chain couples TRBV4-1 to TRBJ2-2; D is perhaps TRBD1 (6 bases). Germline V CDR1 and CDR2: MGHRA, YSYEKL. The CDR3 runs to 17 residues. Trimming shortened V by 0 bases and J by 3 bases, and 14 bases separated the two germline ends.

The chain employs TRBV2 and TRBJ2-7; 9 nucleotides align to TRBD2. This CDR3 is built from 15 residues. The germline V gene encodes CDR1 SNHLY and CDR2 FYNNEI. Trimming cost V 1 base and J 3 bases; bases outside gene matches: 4. CDR3 nucleotide sequence: TGTGCCAGCAGTGAAGGGGCTAGCGGGGTCTACGAGCAGTACTTC. Its protein is CASSEGASGVYEQYF.